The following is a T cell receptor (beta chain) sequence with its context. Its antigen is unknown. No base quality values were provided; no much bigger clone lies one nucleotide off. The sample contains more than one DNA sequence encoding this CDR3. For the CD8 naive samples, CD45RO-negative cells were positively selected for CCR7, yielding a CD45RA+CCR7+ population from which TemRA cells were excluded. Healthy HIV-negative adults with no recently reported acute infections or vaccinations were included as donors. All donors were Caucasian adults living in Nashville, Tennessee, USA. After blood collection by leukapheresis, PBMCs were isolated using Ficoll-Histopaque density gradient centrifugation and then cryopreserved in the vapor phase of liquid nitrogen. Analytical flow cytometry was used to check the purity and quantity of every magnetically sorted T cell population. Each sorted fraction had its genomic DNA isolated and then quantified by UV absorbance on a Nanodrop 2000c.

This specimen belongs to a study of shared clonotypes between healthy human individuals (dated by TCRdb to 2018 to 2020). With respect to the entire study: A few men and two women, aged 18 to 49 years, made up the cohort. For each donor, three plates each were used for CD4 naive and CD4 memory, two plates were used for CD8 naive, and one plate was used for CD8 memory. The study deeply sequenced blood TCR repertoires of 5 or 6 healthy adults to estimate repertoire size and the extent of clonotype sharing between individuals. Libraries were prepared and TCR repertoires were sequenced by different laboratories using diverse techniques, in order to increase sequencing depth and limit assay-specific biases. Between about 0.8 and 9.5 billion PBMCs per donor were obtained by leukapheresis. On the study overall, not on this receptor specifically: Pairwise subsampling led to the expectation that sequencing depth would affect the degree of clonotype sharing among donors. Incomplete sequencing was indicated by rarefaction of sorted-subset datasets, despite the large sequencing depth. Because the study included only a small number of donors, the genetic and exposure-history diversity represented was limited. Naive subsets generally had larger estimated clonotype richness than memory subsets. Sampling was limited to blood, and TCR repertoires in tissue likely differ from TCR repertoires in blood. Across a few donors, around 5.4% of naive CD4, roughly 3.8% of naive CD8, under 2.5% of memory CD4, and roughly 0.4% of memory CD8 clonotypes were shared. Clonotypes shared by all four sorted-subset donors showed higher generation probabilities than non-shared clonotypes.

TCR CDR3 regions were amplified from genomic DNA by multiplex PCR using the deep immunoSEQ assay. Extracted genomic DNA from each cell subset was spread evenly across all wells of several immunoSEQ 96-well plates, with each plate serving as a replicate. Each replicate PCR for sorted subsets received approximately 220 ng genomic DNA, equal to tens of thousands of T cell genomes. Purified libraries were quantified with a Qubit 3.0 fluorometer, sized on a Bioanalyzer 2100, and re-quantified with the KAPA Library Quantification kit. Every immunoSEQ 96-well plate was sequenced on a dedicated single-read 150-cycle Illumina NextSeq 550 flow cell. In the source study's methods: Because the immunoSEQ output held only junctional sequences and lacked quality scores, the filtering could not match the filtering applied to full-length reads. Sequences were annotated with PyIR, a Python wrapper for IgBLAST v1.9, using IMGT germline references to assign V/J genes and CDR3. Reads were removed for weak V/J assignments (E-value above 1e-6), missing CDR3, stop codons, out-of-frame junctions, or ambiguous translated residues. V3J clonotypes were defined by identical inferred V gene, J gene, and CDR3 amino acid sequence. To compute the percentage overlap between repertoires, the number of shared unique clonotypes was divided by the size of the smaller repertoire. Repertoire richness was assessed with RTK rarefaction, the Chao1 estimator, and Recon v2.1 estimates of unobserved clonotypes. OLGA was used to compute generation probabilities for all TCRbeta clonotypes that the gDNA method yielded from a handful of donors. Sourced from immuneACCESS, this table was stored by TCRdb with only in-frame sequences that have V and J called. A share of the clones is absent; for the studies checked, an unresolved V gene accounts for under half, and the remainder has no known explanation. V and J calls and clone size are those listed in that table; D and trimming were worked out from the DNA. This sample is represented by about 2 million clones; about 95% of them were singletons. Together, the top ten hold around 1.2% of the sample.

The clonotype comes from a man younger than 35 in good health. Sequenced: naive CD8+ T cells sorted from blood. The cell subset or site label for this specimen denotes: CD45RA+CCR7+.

The DNA sequence is as follows: TGCGCCAGCAGCCAAGATGACTACTACGAGCAGTACTTC. This translates into CASSQDDYYEQYF. The rearranged chain carries TRBV4-1 and TRBJ2-7; perhaps TRBD2 is the D gene, with 5 bases matching. Trimming at the junction amounts to 0 bases on V and 3 bases on J, and the germline ends lie 6 bases apart. The germline V gene sets CDR1 to MGHRA and CDR2 to YSYEKL. Its CDR3 holds 13 amino acids, cysteine through phenylalanine. CDR3 DNA only is kept here, 39 bases in frame from base 1.